What follows are 31 T cell receptor beta chains derived from one specimen sequenced in a study of cytotoxic CD8 clonotypes in ibrutinib-treated CLL. Assay used: immunoSEQ multiplex PCR; TCRdb lists only in-frame clones, some missing. Found here are approximately 320,000 clones, over 55% of them singletons; the top ten hold roughly 6.8%. The starting material was PBMCs, obtained after 36 months of ibrutinib treatment. The origin of the receptors is a human donor with chronic lymphocytic leukemia.

J is TRBJ2-7 and V is TRBV27, with 9 positions matching TRBD2. Germline V lookup: CDR1 MNHEY, CDR2 SMNVEV (reference sequence). J was trimmed by 4 bases and V by 1 base; bases with no gene match: 2. The CDR3 loop spans 14 amino acids. CDR3 loop: CASSLFAGGYEQYF. The CDR3 coding sequence is TGTGCCAGCAGTTTATTTGCGGGAGGGTACGAGCAGTACTTC.

This chain links TRBV20-1 with TRBJ2-7; D possibly matches TRBD1 or TRBD2 (5 bases each). The CDR3 has 11 amino acids. Germline V CDR1 and CDR2: DFQATT, SNEGSKA (reference sequence). V was trimmed by 6 bases and J by 7 bases, leaving 13 bases between them. The CDR3 protein is CSAPQGVEQYF. CDR3 in DNA: TGCAGTGCGCCTCAGGGAGTGGAGCAGTACTTC.

The chain carries TRBV11-2 and TRBJ1-5; TRBD1 agrees at 9 bases. The CDR3 consists of 15 residues. Trimming at V came to 2 bases and at J to 10 bases, leaving 9 bases not matched to a gene. The germline CDR1 and CDR2 sequences are SGHAT and FQNNGV. The CDR3 DNA reads TGTGCCAGCAGCTTATTGACAGGGGGGCGCGCACCCCAGCATTTT. It is translated as CASSLLTGGRAPQHF.

The rearrangement links TRBV6-5 to TRBJ1-4; a weak D match, TRBD1 (6 bases). CDR1 MNHEY and CDR2 SVGAGI come from the germline V gene. There are 14 residues in the CDR3. V lost 6 bases to trimming and J lost 5 bases, with 13 bases between them. CDR3 coding DNA: TGTGCCAGCAGGGAAAGGAGGGGGAATGAAAAACTGTTTTTT. Its translation is CASRERRGNEKLFF.

This clone was recorded a few times. The chain uses TRBV11-2 and TRBJ1-1, with D possibly being TRBD1 (6 bases). The CDR3 length is 15 residues. Germline V lookup: CDR1 SGHAT, CDR2 FQNNGV. Trimming removed 0 bases at V and 8 bases at J, with 16 bases between. The chain's CDR3 is CASSLDYRRTGEAFF. CDR3 bases: TGTGCCAGCAGCTTAGATTATAGGAGAACAGGGGAAGCTTTCTTT.

The chain links TRBV29-1 to TRBJ2-2; D gene ambiguous. Trimming cost V 6 bases and J 7 bases, with 6 bases left between them. Germline loops: CDR1 SQVTM, CDR2 ANQGSEA. The CDR3 is 10 residues long. CDR3 amino acids: CSVGFGELFF. The CDR3 nucleotides read TGCAGCGTAGGGTTCGGGGAGCTGTTTTTT.

This chain joins TRBV5-1 and TRBJ2-3; 11 positions match TRBD2. Germline V gives CDR1 SGHRS, CDR2 YFSETQ. V trimming: 4 bases; J trimming: 4 bases; junction bases outside the gene matches: 8. The CDR3 has 16 amino acids. The CDR3 region has the DNA TGCGCCAGCAGCATAAACCTAGCGGGGGGCCCAGATACGCAGTATTTT. Protein sequence: CASSINLAGGPDTQYF.

This chain joins TRBV2 and TRBJ2-7; D unclear. Germline-derived CDR1 and CDR2 are SNHLY and FYNNEI. The CDR3 extends over 13 amino acids. Trimming removed 4 bases from V and 3 bases from J, with 10 bases in between. DNA for the CDR3: TGTGCCAGCAGTGTGGGGTTGGACTACGAGCAGTACTTC. This gives the protein CASSVGLDYEQYF. Combining the CDR3 with reference TRBV2 and TRBJ2-7 gives the whole variable domain EPEVTQTPSHQVTQMGQEVILRCVPISNHLYFYWYRQILGQKVEFLVSFYNNEISEKSEIFDDQFSVERPDGSNFTLKIRSTKLEDSAMYFCASSVGLDYEQYFGPGTRLTVT.

The chain combines TRBV5-4 with TRBJ2-7; possible D gene TRBD1, 6 bases. The germline V gene encodes CDR1 SGHNT and CDR2 YYREEE (reference sequence). The CDR3 runs to 16 residues. V was pared by 1 base and J by 2 bases, with 16 bases between. CDR3 residues: CASSLFPTGPTYEQYF. The CDR3 DNA reads TGTGCCAGCAGCTTGTTCCCGACAGGACCCACCTACGAGCAGTACTTC.

The chain links TRBV5-1 to TRBJ2-1; TRBD2 agrees at 10 bases. Unmatched junction bases numbered 2, after V lost 0 bases and J lost 5 bases. Germline loops: CDR1 SGHRS, CDR2 YFSETQ. The CDR3 covers 15 residues. The CDR3 sequence: CASSLVLAGNNEQFF. The CDR3 DNA reads as TGCGCCAGCAGCTTGGTACTAGCGGGGAACAATGAGCAGTTCTTC.

This clone was observed once. The chain is built from TRBV29-1 and TRBJ1-2, with D perhaps matching TRBD1 (5 bases). The germline V gene encodes CDR1 SQVTM and CDR2 ANQGSEA. V gave up 4 bases and J gave up 7 bases, with 16 bases separating them. This CDR3 has 13 amino acids. CDR3 sequence: CSVVSGYRVGYTF. In DNA, the CDR3 is TGCAGCGTTGTTTCAGGGTATCGGGTTGGCTACACCTTC.

The V call is TRBV11-2, the J call TRBJ2-4; 10 bases are a match to TRBD1. The germline CDR1 and CDR2 sequences are SGHAT and FQNNGV. The CDR3 extends over 16 amino acids. The V and J ends lost 0 bases and 1 base, in that order; junction bases with no gene match: 0. The chain's CDR3 is CASSLEGQGAKNIQYF. The CDR3 bases are TGTGCCAGCAGCTTAGAGGGACAGGGGGCCAAAAACATTCAGTACTTC. Based on the CDR3 plus reference TRBV11-2 and TRBJ2-4, the full variable domain is EAGVAQSPRYKIIEKRQSVAFWCNPISGHATLYWYQQILGQGPKLLIQFQNNGVVDDSQLPKDRFSAERLKGVDSTLKIQPAKLEDSAVYLCASSLEGQGAKNIQYFGAGTRLSVL.

This sequence joins TRBV5-4 and TRBJ2-4, with 9 bases identical to TRBD2. Germline V gives CDR1 SGHNT, CDR2 YYREEE (reference sequence). The V and J ends lost 4 bases and 0 bases, in that order; junction bases with no gene match: 11. This CDR3 spans 18 amino acids. The CDR3 is CASSHRGLALLAKNIQYF. DNA of the CDR3: TGTGCCAGCAGCCACCGGGGACTAGCACTTCTAGCCAAAAACATTCAGTACTTC.

V usage is TRBV10-2 and J usage is TRBJ2-7, with D uncertain. The CDR3 is 14 residues long. CDR1 and CDR2 from the germline V gene are WSHSY and SAAADI. The germline V and J ends were trimmed by 1 base and 0 bases, with 7 bases remaining between them. CDR3 sequence (DNA): TGCGCCAGCAGTGAGTTGGGTCCCTCCTACGAGCAGTACTTC. Amino acid sequence: CASSELGPSYEQYF.

This sequence joins TRBV2 and TRBJ1-4; D might be TRBD1 (5 bases). The CDR3 consists of 18 residues. Trimming left V 2 bases short and J 0 bases short, with 16 bases between. Germline assignment: CDR1 SNHLY and CDR2 FYNNEI. DNA for the CDR3: TGTGCCAGCAGTGAAAGGCAGGGCTTTTGGTCAACTAATGAAAAACTGTTTTTT. It specifies CASSERQGFWSTNEKLFF.

The rearrangement joins TRBV7-9 to TRBJ2-1; no clear D. V lost 3 bases to trimming and J lost 7 bases, with 13 bases between them. There are 14 residues in the CDR3. From germline, CDR1 is SEHNR and CDR2 FQNEAQ (reference sequence). CDR3 protein: CASSFSIQSNEQFF. The CDR3 DNA is TGTGCCAGCAGCTTCTCCATCCAAAGTAATGAGCAGTTCTTC.

This clone was detected only a few times. This chain uses TRBV21-1 with TRBJ2-7; the table calls TRBD1, which could not be checked here. TRBV21-1 is described as a pseudogene. CDR3 length: 15 amino acids. The CDR3 protein is CASSKVAGVVYEQYF. Here the CDR3 DNA reads TGTGCCAGCAGCAAAGTGGCAGGGGTGGTCTACGAGCAGTACTTC.

In its sample, this clone was seen a few times. The V and J genes are TRBV18 and TRBJ2-3; D not resolved. The CDR3 sequence is 16 residues long. CDR1 is KGHSH, CDR2 LQKENI, per germline. V lost 0 bases and J 0 bases, leaving 10 bases between the germline ends. The CDR3 DNA follows: TGTGCCAGCTCACCACCTCCACATAGAAGCACAGATACGCAGTATTTT. This encodes CASSPPPHRSTDTQYF.

This chain connects TRBV28 to TRBJ2-7; 8 nucleotides match TRBD1. The ends lost 5 bases at V and 4 bases at J; junction bases unmatched: 4. From germline, CDR1 is MDHEN and CDR2 SYDVKM. CDR3 size: 13 residues. The CDR3 here is CASSPGQGYEQYF. CDR3 nucleotides: TGTGCCAGCAGTCCCGGACAGGGTTACGAGCAGTACTTC.

The gene calls are TRBV5-4 and TRBJ2-1; 13 bases are a match to TRBD2. Trimming cost V 4 bases and J 6 bases; bases outside gene matches: 4. Germline CDR1 SGHNT, CDR2 YYREEE (reference sequence). The CDR3 has 15 residues. The CDR3 DNA is TGTGCCAGCAGCCCCGGGACTAGCGGGACCAATGAGCAGTTCTTC. It translates to CASSPGTSGTNEQFF. Looking up the rest from reference TRBV5-4 and TRBJ2-1 gives the full variable domain: ETGVTQSPTHLIKTRGQQVTLRCSSQSGHNTVSWYQQALGQGPQFIFQYYREEENGRGNFPPRFSGLQFPNYSSELNVNALELDDSALYLCASSPGTSGTNEQFFGPGTRLTVL.

The chain uses TRBV10-1 and TRBJ2-7; D might be TRBD1 or TRBD2, each matching 6 bases. The CDR3 is 15 amino acids. Germline V gene data show CDR1 as WNHNN and CDR2 as SYGVQD (reference sequence). Trimming shortened V by 5 bases and J by 2 bases, and 16 bases separated the two germline ends. The CDR3 protein is CASSKVIGGAYEQYF. CDR3 sequence (DNA): TGCGCCAGCAGTAAGGTCATCGGGGGCGCCTACGAGCAGTACTTC.

This clone was seen a few times. J is TRBJ2-6 and V is TRBV5-1; D is unresolved. The CDR3 totals 15 residues. Germline CDR1 is SGHRS and CDR2 is YFSETQ. V was clipped by 7 bases and J by 0 bases, with 11 bases between them. CDR3 sequence reads: CASCPHPSGANVLTF. In nucleotides, the CDR3 is TGCGCCAGCTGCCCTCACCCCTCTGGGGCCAACGTCCTGACTTTC.

The CDR3 sequence is CAIRQGATNTGELFF. In nucleotides, the CDR3 is TGTGCCATCAGGCAGGGGGCGACGAACACCGGGGAGCTGTTTTTT. This sequence joins TRBV10-3 and TRBJ2-2; 8 positions match TRBD1. CDR1 and CDR2 from the germline V gene are ENHRY and SYGVKD. V shed 6 bases, J shed 0 bases, and the junction held 3 bases outside the gene matches. The CDR3 sequence is 15 residues long.

A word on this clone: The sample contains more than one DNA sequence encoding this CDR3. The V gene is TRBV9, the J gene TRBJ1-1; TRBD1 matches 7 bases. Germline trimming cut 4 bases from V and 2 bases from J; bases unmatched to any gene: 8. This CDR3 contains 15 residues. Germline V gives CDR1 SGDLS, CDR2 YYNGEE. The CDR3: CASSTSGTANTEAFF. The CDR3 region has the DNA TGTGCCAGCAGCACCTCCGGGACAGCAAACACTGAAGCTTTCTTT.

This chain links TRBV13 with TRBJ2-3; TRBD2 is a possible D gene (5 bases). In germline, CDR1 is PRHDT, CDR2 FYEKMQ (reference sequence). Trimming removed 8 bases at V and 2 bases at J, with 14 bases between. The CDR3 is 14 residues long. DNA of the CDR3: TGTGCCAGCCGAGGGAGCGGAATCACAGATACGCAGTATTTT. Amino acid sequence: CASRGSGITDTQYF.

The chain couples TRBV7-6 to TRBJ2-3, with 10 bases that match TRBD1. This CDR3 is built from 16 residues. CDR1 SGHVS and CDR2 FNYEAQ come from the germline V gene. V trimming: 0 bases; J trimming: 4 bases; junction bases outside the gene matches: 4. CDR3 loop: CASSLAWTGGADTQYF. The CDR3 DNA follows: TGTGCCAGCAGCTTAGCCTGGACAGGGGGTGCAGATACGCAGTATTTT.

This clone was counted once. V and J are TRBV7-3 and TRBJ2-2, with D maybe TRBD2 (6 bases). V gave up 2 bases and J gave up 6 bases, with 16 bases separating them. Germline V gene data show CDR1 as SGHTA and CDR2 as FQGTGA. This CDR3 spans 16 amino acids. The CDR3 DNA is TGTGCCAGCAGCTTAGCCGGGACTCCGAGGGCCGGGGAGCTGTTTTTT. Protein product: CASSLAGTPRAGELFF. Drawing the rest from reference TRBV7-3 and TRBJ2-2, the complete variable domain is GAGVSQTPSNKVTEKGKYVELRCDPISGHTALYWYRQSLGQGPEFLIYFQGTGAADDSGLPNDRFFAVRPEGSVSTLKIQRTERGDSAVYLCASSLAGTPRAGELFFGEGSRLTVL.

V gene TRBV5-8 combines with J gene TRBJ2-7; TRBD1 is a possible D gene (6 bases). The CDR3 covers 15 residues. CDR1 is SGHTS and CDR2 is YDEGEE in the germline V gene. With 3 bases removed from V and 2 bases from J, the gap between germline ends came to 15 bases. DNA for the CDR3: TGTGCCAGCAGCTCCAACCCTGGACAGACCTACGAGCAGTACTTC. Its protein product is CASSSNPGQTYEQYF.

V is TRBV7-2 and J is TRBJ2-3, with D uncertain. Trimming took 2 bases from V and 1 from J, leaving 13 bases between them. The germline gives CDR1 SGHTA, CDR2 FQGNSA. The CDR3 length is 16 residues. CDR3 amino acids: CASSLSRRTGTDTQYF. CDR3 coding DNA: TGTGCCAGCAGCTTATCGAGGCGTACTGGCACAGATACGCAGTATTTT.

V is TRBV11-3 and J is TRBJ1-2, with 12 nucleotides matching TRBD1. The junction had 13 bases not matched to a gene; V was cut back by 0 bases and J by 8 bases. The length of the CDR3 is 18 residues. Germline CDR1 reads SGHNT; CDR2 reads YENEEA. The CDR3 sequence is CASSLDPRDRGQRRGYTF. CDR3 coding DNA: TGTGCCAGCAGCTTAGATCCCCGGGACAGGGGGCAAAGGCGAGGCTACACCTTC.

CDR3 sequence: CASSRHGGDYGYTF. The CDR3 nucleotides are TGTGCCAGCAGCCGCCACGGAGGTGACTATGGCTACACCTTC. The rearrangement uses TRBV5-6 and TRBJ1-2; no firm D call. Trimming took 4 bases from V and 3 from J, leaving 13 bases between them. Germline V CDR1 and CDR2: SGHDT, YYEEEE. The CDR3 runs 14 residues.